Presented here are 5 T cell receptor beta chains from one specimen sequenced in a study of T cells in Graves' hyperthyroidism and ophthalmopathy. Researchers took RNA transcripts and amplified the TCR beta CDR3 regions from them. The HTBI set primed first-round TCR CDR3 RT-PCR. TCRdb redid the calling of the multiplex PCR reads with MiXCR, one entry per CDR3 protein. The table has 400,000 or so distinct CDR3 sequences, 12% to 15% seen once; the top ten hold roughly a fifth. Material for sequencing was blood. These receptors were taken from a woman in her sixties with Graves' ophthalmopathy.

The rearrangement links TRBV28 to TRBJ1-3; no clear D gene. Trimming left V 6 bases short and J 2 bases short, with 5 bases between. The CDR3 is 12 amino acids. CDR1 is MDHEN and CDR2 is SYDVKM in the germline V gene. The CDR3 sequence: CASSRTGNTIYF. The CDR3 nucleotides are TGTGCCAGCAGCCGAACTGGAAACACCATATATTTT.

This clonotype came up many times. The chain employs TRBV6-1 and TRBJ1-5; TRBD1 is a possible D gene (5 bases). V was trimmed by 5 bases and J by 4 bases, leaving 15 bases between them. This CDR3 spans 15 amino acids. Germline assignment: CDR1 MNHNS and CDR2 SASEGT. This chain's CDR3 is CASSRATVENQPQHF. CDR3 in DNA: TGTGCCAGCAGTCGGGCGACAGTCGAGAATCAGCCCCAGCATTTT.

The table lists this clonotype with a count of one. The CDR3 nucleotides read TGCGCCAGCTTCGGGGACTTTAACACCGGGGAGCTGTTTTTT. Translated: CASFGDFNTGELFF. The V and J genes are TRBV5-1 and TRBJ2-2; D might be TRBD2 (6 bases). V was shortened by 7 bases and J by 2 bases, with 12 bases between the two germline ends. The germline CDR1 and CDR2 sequences are SGHRS and YFSETQ. This CDR3 has 14 amino acids.

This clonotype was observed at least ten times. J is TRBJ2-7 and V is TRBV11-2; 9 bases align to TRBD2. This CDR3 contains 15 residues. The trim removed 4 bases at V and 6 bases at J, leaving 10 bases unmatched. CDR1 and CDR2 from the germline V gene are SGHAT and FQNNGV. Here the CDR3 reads CASSSTEGAGGEQYF. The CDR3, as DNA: TGTGCCAGCAGCTCGACGGAGGGAGCGGGAGGCGAGCAGTACTTC.

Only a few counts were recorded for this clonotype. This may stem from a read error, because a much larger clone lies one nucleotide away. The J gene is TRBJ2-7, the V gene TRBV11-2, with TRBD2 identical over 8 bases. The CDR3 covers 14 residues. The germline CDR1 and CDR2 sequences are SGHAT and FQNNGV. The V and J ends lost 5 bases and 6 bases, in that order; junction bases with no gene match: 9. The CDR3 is CASSPGTSPAEQYF. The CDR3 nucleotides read TGTGCCAGCAGCCCCGGGACTAGTCCCGCCGAGCAGTACTTC.